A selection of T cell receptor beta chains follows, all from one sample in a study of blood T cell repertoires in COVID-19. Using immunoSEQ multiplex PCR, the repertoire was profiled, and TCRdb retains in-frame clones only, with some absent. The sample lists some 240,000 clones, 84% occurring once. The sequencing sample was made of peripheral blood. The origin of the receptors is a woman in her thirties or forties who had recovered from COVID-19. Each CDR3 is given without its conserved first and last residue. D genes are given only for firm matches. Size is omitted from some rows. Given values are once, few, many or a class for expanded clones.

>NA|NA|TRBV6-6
ASSYPATDEQY
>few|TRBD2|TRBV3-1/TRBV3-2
ASSQGLAADTQY
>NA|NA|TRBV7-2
ASSFGGRETQY
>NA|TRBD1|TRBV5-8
ASSLGEQGESNQPQH
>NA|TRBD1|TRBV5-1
ASSAETGGAGSFGYT
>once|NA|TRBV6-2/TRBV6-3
ASSYVNPGLVEAF
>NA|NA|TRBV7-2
ASSSDTGRTEAF
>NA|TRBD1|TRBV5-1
ASSLNPGGESPLH
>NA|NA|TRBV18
ASSPGSHDYNEQF
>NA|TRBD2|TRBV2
AGRGGTGGETQY
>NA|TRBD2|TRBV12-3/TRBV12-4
ASSMGLAGNEF
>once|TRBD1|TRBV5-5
ASSLGQGRNTEAF
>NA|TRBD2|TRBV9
ASSVGLAGDISTDTQY
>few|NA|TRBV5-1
ASSLGPTGISGNTIY
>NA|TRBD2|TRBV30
AWSYRGLASNEQF
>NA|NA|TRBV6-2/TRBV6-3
ASSRLTQWADTQY
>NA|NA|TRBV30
AWSPTGSDTQY
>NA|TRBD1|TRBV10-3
AISESEDRGQNSPLH
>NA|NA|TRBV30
AWSVRYEQY
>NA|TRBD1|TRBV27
ASSRKLPGTGSYNEQF
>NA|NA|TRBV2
ASSGVSSGNTIY
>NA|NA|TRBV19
ASSIFAGNYGYT
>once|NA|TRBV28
ASSPPNVYETF
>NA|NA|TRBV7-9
ASSYWGQGEREKLF
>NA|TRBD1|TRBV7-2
ASSFRGQGVGYGYT
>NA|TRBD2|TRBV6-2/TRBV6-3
ASSYVGEGDEQF
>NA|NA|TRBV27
ASRRGGSPYEQY
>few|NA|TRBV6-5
ASRREGLSTEAF
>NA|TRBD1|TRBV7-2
ASSQRAYRGPGANVLT
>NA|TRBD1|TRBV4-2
ASSQQGASWGASGELF
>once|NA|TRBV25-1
ASQEKGHWGNNEQF
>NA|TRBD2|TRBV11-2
ASSLDTGLAGIEQY
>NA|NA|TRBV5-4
ASSIDSGGYGYT
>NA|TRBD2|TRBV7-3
ASSISGGAAYEQY
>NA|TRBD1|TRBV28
ASSPGGQVGKLF
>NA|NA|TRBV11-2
ASSLDGRVKLF
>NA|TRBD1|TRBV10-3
ASSEGQLNEKLF
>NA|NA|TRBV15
ATSRDSGSGANVLT
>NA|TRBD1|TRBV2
ASGGQGYGYT
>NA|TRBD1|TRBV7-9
ASRRQGDGGYT
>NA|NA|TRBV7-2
ASRLDRNTEAF
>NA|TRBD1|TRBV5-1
ASSLEGGQGNEKLF
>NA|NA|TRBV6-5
ASSYASDGYNEQF
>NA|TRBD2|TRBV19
ASSIGGGLYNEQF
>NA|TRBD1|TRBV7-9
ASSLGGDSGTEAF